The subject of this entry is one T cell receptor beta chain. The data belong to a study of beta chain features in type 1 diabetes. The whole isolated RNA underwent reverse transcription, so sequencing captured expressed TCRB transcripts. It was found that naive, central memory and regulatory T cell samples averaged about 3.57 million reads. The method was immunoSEQ multiplex PCR; TCRdb's version includes in-frame clones alone and lacks a portion of them. Here the sample spans 250,000 to 400,000 clones, 14% being singletons. The CDR3 sequence is 13 residues long. V lost 5 bases, J lost 5 bases, and 12 bases lay in between. CDR1 is SGHVT and CDR2 is SQSDAQ in the germline V gene.

This chain links TRBV7-4 with TRBJ2-5, with a tentative D call TRBD1 (5 bases). This sequence was found in a man aged 30 to 45 in good health. Sequences were obtained from central memory CD4+ T cells from blood. The CDR3 loop is CASSRNRWETQYF. The CDR3 DNA reads TGTGCCAGCAGCCGCAACAGGTGGGAGACCCAGTACTTC.